Below, 18 T cell receptor beta chains from the same sample are listed, as sequenced in a study of T-cell reconstitution after alpha-beta-depleted transplantation in children. Using unique molecular identifiers, the investigators prepared the TCRbeta library. A single record per CDR3 protein comes from TCRdb applying MiXCR to the PCR reads. The table has around 490,000 distinct CDR3 sequences, 10% to 12% seen once. Sequenced here: PBMCs, mostly from graft donor cells, sampled 180 days after TCRalphabeta/CD19-depleted stem cell transplant. Every receptor here comes from a female patient between 2 and 15 years old who had a stem cell transplant for aplastic anemia, so the T cells may come from the graft donor.

V usage is TRBV5-1 and J usage is TRBJ2-1, with 8 bases that match TRBD1. V was clipped by 0 bases and J by 8 bases; unmatched bases: 7. Germline V gene lookup returns CDR1 SGHRS and CDR2 YFSETQ. This CDR3 comprises 15 residues. For the CDR3, the DNA is TGCGCCAGCAGCTTGGTGGCAGGGGGCATCGATGAGCAGTTCTTC. It yields the protein CASSLVAGGIDEQFF. Filled out from reference TRBV5-1 and TRBJ2-1, the complete variable domain reads KAGVTQTPRYLIKTRGQQVTLSCSPISGHRSVSWYQQTPGQGLQFLFEYFSETQRNKGNFPGRFSGRQFSNSRSEMNVSTLELGDSALYLCASSLVAGGIDEQFFGPGTRLTVL.

The chain uses TRBV12-3 or TRBV12-4 and TRBJ2-5; D gene unclear. The CDR3 loop spans 17 amino acids. Trimming took off 4 bases at V and 1 base at J, with 19 bases between the two ends. The CDR3 DNA reads as TGTGCCAGCAGTTCCCTCAGAGGCGCCGTTTCCCAAGAGACCCAGTACTTC. It codes for CASSSLRGAVSQETQYF.

There are a few counts of this clonotype. The rearrangement links TRBV20-1 to TRBJ2-3; D gene unclear. Germline V gene lookup returns CDR1 DFQATT and CDR2 SNEGSKA (reference sequence). V lost 3 bases and J 12 bases, leaving 13 bases between the germline ends. The CDR3 is made up of 11 amino acids. In nucleotides, the CDR3 is TGCAGTGCTAGCGACCCACCGAACCAGTATTTT. Amino acids: CSASDPPNQYF.

The V and J genes are TRBV7-3 and TRBJ2-1, with D possibly TRBD1 on 5 matching bases. In germline, CDR1 is SGHTA, CDR2 FQGTGA. The CDR3 totals 12 residues. V shed 5 bases and J shed 9 bases, with 11 bases lying between them. The CDR3 DNA follows: TGTGCCAGCAGCCCTGGACACGGTGAGCAGTTCTTC. This encodes CASSPGHGEQFF.

V and J are TRBV10-3 and TRBJ2-5; TRBD2 is a possible D gene (6 bases). V was shortened by 3 bases and J by 2 bases, with 28 bases between the two germline ends. Germline V gene lookup returns CDR1 ENHRY and CDR2 SYGVKD. CDR3 length: 20 amino acids. DNA of the CDR3: TGTGCCATCAGTGATTCCCCGGTCGGGTGGCCTGGGACTTTTCAAGAGACCCAGTACTTC. The encoded protein is CAISDSPVGWPGTFQETQYF.

This rearrangement joins TRBV29-1 to TRBJ2-7; tentatively, D is TRBD1 (5 bases). The CDR3 spans 12 residues. Germline lookup yields CDR1 SQVTM and CDR2 ANQGSEA. The ends were cut back, 4 bases at V and 2 bases at J, with 9 bases in the middle. This CDR3 reads CSVGSGTYEQYF. DNA for the CDR3: TGCAGCGTTGGGTCAGGGACCTACGAGCAGTACTTC.

V usage is TRBV2 and J usage is TRBJ2-5; 7 nucleotides match TRBD1. The length of the CDR3 is 14 residues. The J segment lost 4 bases and the V segment lost 1 base, leaving 3 bases of the junction unmatched. Germline lookup yields CDR1 SNHLY and CDR2 FYNNEI. The CDR3 protein is CASSEGYRGETQYF. The CDR3 DNA reads TGTGCCAGCAGTGAAGGTTACAGGGGAGAGACCCAGTACTTC. The full variable domain, completed using reference TRBV2 and TRBJ2-5, is EPEVTQTPSHQVTQMGQEVILRCVPISNHLYFYWYRQILGQKVEFLVSFYNNEISEKSEIFDDQFSVERPDGSNFTLKIRSTKLEDSAMYFCASSEGYRGETQYFGPGTRLLVL.

This clonotype was seen repeatedly, ten times or more. This chain connects TRBV9 to TRBJ1-1; D not certain. Looked up from germline, CDR1 is SGDLS and CDR2 is YYNGEE. The CDR3 loop spans 18 amino acids. V gave up 3 bases and J gave up 0 bases, with 21 bases separating them. CDR3 sequence: CASSDNPALGALNTEAFF. The CDR3 DNA reads TGTGCCAGCAGCGACAACCCCGCATTGGGAGCCCTGAACACTGAAGCTTTCTTT.

V and J are TRBV11-1 and TRBJ1-1; D remains unclear. CDR3 length: 15 residues. V was shortened by 2 bases and J by 0 bases, with 10 bases between the two germline ends. Per the germline V gene, CDR1 is SGHAT and CDR2 is FQDESV (reference sequence). Here the CDR3 DNA reads TGTGCCAGCAGCTTAAGGACGGCCTTGAACACTGAAGCTTTCTTT. Translating it yields CASSLRTALNTEAFF.

Only a few counts were recorded for this clonotype. Sequence at one end of the junction differs from germline and may be a read error. The chain joins TRBV6-2 or TRBV6-3 to TRBJ2-7; TRBD2 matches at 12 bases. The CDR3 totals 15 residues. Germline-derived CDR1 and CDR2 are MNHEY and SVGEGT. CDR3: CALSTGTSGPYVQYF. The CDR3 nucleotides are TGTGCCCTCTCCACGGGGACTAGCGGGCCCTACGTGCAGTACTTC.

The chain combines TRBV20-1 with TRBJ2-1; 11 nucleotides align to TRBD2. Trimming removed 6 bases from V and 7 bases from J; junction bases left unmatched: 11. The CDR3 has 15 amino acids. Germline V gene sequence: CDR1 DFQATT, CDR2 SNEGSKA (reference sequence). The CDR3 loop reads CSAAATSGIVNEQFF. CDR3 bases: TGCAGTGCGGCCGCGACTAGCGGGATTGTTAATGAGCAGTTCTTC.

This clonotype turned up a few times. The J gene is TRBJ2-2, the V gene TRBV14; tentatively, D is TRBD1 or TRBD2 (6 bases each). The CDR3 has 17 residues. CDR1 and CDR2 (germline): SGHDN, FVKESK. The ends were cut back, 4 bases at V and 4 bases at J, with 19 bases in the middle. The CDR3 protein is CASSLLKGGRITGELFF. In DNA form, the CDR3 reads TGTGCCAGCAGCCTTCTGAAGGGGGGACGGATCACCGGGGAGCTGTTTTTT.

This clonotype was counted a few times. The gene calls are TRBV28 and TRBJ2-5; the D is unclear. Trimming pared 3 bases from V and 0 bases from J, leaving 14 bases between. The CDR3 spans 16 residues. Germline-derived CDR1 and CDR2 are MDHEN and SYDVKM. As DNA, the CDR3 is TGTGCCAGCAGTTTTCTTTTCGGTGAGAACCAAGAGACCCAGTACTTC. This translates into CASSFLFGENQETQYF.

This clonotype has just a few counts. The J gene is TRBJ2-1, the V gene TRBV15; 7 bases match TRBD1. The CDR3 consists of 15 residues. CDR1 and CDR2 (germline): LNHNV, YYDKDF (reference sequence). Unmatched junction bases numbered 9, after V lost 4 bases and J lost 6 bases. The CDR3 is CATSKSTGNINEQFF. CDR3 sequence (DNA): TGTGCCACCAGCAAATCGACAGGGAACATCAATGAGCAGTTCTTC.

This clonotype was counted between two and nine times. V gene TRBV7-2 combines with J gene TRBJ1-5, with D unclear. Germline lookup yields CDR1 SGHTA and CDR2 FQGNSA. V was trimmed by 5 bases and J by 2 bases, leaving 7 bases between them. This CDR3 comprises 13 residues. CDR3: CASSTTRNQPQHF. The CDR3, as DNA: TGTGCCAGCAGCACGACCCGCAATCAGCCCCAGCATTTT.

This clonotype has a handful of counts. V gene TRBV5-6 combines with J gene TRBJ2-1; TRBD2 is a possible D gene (6 bases). This CDR3 comprises 15 residues. V lost 5 bases and J 6 bases, leaving 18 bases between the germline ends. The germline V gene has CDR1 SGHDT and CDR2 YYEEEE. CDR3 nucleotides: TGTGCCAGCAGTTGGGGGGTTGCTCCGGTCAATGAGCAGTTCTTC. Translated: CASSWGVAPVNEQFF.

V usage is TRBV28 and J usage is TRBJ1-2; D call uncertain. V was clipped by 4 bases and J by 7 bases, with 10 bases between them. The germline CDR1 and CDR2 sequences are MDHEN and SYDVKM. The CDR3 sequence is 12 residues long. The DNA of the CDR3 is TGTGCCAGCAGTTCGGGCAGGACTGGCTACACCTTC. Translation gives CASSSGRTGYTF.

This clonotype turned up a few times. The chain employs TRBV27 and TRBJ2-1; tentative D call: TRBD2 (6 bases). The V gene's germline CDR1 is MNHEY and CDR2 SMNVEV (reference sequence). The length of the CDR3 is 18 residues. V lost 5 bases and J 1 base, leaving 21 bases between the germline ends. The CDR3 region has the DNA TGTGCCAGCAGTGGGGATATTCTGGGGAGGCGATCCTACAATGAGCAGTTCTTC. It codes for CASSGDILGRRSYNEQFF.